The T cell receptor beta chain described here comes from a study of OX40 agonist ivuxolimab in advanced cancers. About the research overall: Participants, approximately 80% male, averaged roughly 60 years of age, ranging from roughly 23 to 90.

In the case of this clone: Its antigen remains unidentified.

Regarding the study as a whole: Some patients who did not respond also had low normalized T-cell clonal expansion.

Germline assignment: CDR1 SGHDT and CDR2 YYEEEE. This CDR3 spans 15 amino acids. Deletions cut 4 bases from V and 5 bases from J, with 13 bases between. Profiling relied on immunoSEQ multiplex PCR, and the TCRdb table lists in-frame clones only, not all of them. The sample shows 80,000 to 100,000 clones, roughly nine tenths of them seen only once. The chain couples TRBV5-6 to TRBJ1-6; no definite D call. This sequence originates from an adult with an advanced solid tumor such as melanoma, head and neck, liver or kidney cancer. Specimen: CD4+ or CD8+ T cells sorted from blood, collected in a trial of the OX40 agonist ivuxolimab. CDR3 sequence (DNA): TGTGCCAGCAGCCTTAGGGCGATAAATAATTCACCCCTCCACTTT. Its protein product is CASSLRAINNSPLHF.